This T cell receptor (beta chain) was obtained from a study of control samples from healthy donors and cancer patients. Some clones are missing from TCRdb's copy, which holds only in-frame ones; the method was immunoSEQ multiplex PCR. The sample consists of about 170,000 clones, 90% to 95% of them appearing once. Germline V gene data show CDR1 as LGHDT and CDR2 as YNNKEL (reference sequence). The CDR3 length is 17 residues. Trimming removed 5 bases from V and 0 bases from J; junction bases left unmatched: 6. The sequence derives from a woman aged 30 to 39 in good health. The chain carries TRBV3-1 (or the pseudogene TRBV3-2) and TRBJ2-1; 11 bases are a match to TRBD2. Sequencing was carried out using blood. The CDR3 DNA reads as TGTGCCAGCAGCAAACGCACTAGCGGGAGCTCCTACAATGAGCAGTTCTTC. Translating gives CASSKRTSGSSYNEQFF.